This passage covers 20 T cell receptor beta chains from one sample sequenced in a study of T cells of healthy individuals. TCRdb re-derived calls from the 5' RACE reads in MiXCR, one entry per CDR3 protein. The sample lists 85,000 to 100,000 distinct CDR3 sequences; 17% were seen once. These TCRs come from a human donor in good health.

This clonotype was seen once. This chain joins TRBV4-3 and TRBJ1-2; D may be TRBD1 (6 bases). Germline V CDR1 and CDR2: LGHNA, YSLEER. The CDR3 is 14 residues long. With 0 bases removed from V and 8 bases from J, the gap between germline ends came to 13 bases. CDR3 protein: CASSQEEGGRGYTF. The CDR3 DNA reads TGCGCCAGCAGCCAAGAAGAAGGGGGACGAGGCTACACCTTC.

This chain connects TRBV7-8 to TRBJ1-2; 9 bases agree with TRBD1. J lost 2 bases, V lost 5 bases, and 3 bases had no gene match. The CDR3 is 14 residues long. Germline CDR1 and CDR2: SGHVS and FQNEAQ. The CDR3 here is CASSQGQGNYGYTF. CDR3 nucleotide sequence: TGTGCCAGCAGCCAGGGACAGGGCAACTATGGCTACACCTTC.

This clonotype was picked up many times. The chain recombines TRBV12-3 or TRBV12-4 with TRBJ2-2, with TRBD2 matching over 11 bases. The CDR3 covers 19 residues. V shed 4 bases, J shed 2 bases, and the junction held 12 bases outside the gene matches. The CDR3 coding sequence is TGTGCCAGCAGTTCGACTACACTAGCGGGAGTCCCCAACACCGGGGAGCTGTTTTTT. Translating it yields CASSSTTLAGVPNTGELFF.

The chain joins TRBV12-3 or TRBV12-4 to TRBJ1-5; no reliable D call. The CDR3 runs 14 residues. Trimming stripped 5 bases from V and 5 bases from J, with 13 bases between. The CDR3 nucleotides are TGTGCCAGCAGTCCAAGGGTTCATCATCAGCCCCAGCATTTT. It is translated as CASSPRVHHQPQHF.

The chain employs TRBV19 and TRBJ2-7; D is ambiguous. Trimming left V 1 base short and J 1 base short, with 8 bases between. CDR1 is LNHDA, CDR2 SQIVND, per germline (reference sequence). The CDR3 length is 14 residues. Here the CDR3 DNA reads TGTGCCAGTAGTATAGTGGGCAGTTCCTACGAGCAGTACTTC. This translates into CASSIVGSSYEQYF.

This clonotype was seen ten or more times. This chain links TRBV15 with TRBJ2-7, with D perhaps matching TRBD1 (5 bases). This CDR3 region has 15 residues. Trimming removed 0 bases from V and 0 bases from J, with 9 bases in between. Germline V gene data show CDR1 as LNHNV and CDR2 as YYDKDF (reference sequence). CDR3 nucleotide sequence: TGTGCCACCAGCAGAGATCTGCAGGGCTCCTACGAGCAGTACTTC. Its translation is CATSRDLQGSYEQYF.

In the case of this clonotype: It may be a read error: a sequence one base away is much more abundant. V gene TRBV5-1 combines with J gene TRBJ2-7; 8 bases fit TRBD1. The CDR3 runs to 14 residues. Germline V CDR1 and CDR2: SGHRS, YFSETQ. With 5 bases clipped from V and 9 bases from J, the junction kept 13 bases outside the gene matches. CDR3 sequence reads: CASRQDRGENGQYF. In DNA form, the CDR3 reads TGCGCCAGCAGGCAAGACAGGGGCGAAAACGGGCAGTACTTC.

This clonotype came up a few times. V gene TRBV7-2 combines with J gene TRBJ1-1; D remains ambiguous. With 5 bases removed from V and 8 bases from J, the gap between germline ends came to 9 bases. CDR1 is SGHTA and CDR2 is FQGNSA in the germline V gene. There are 11 residues in the CDR3. The CDR3 sequence is CASSRLEEAFF. In nucleotides, the CDR3 is TGTGCCAGCAGCAGACTCGAAGAAGCTTTCTTT.

This clonotype was recorded many times. The rearrangement uses TRBV2 and TRBJ1-5, with unresolved D. In germline, CDR1 is SNHLY, CDR2 FYNNEI. V was pared by 6 bases and J by 3 bases, with 15 bases between. This CDR3 has 15 amino acids. In DNA form, the CDR3 reads TGTGCCAGCAGGCCTCCCTCAGGATTCAATCAGCCCCAGCATTTT. Amino acid sequence: CASRPPSGFNQPQHF. The full variable domain, completed using reference TRBV2 and TRBJ1-5, is EPEVTQTPSHQVTQMGQEVILRCVPISNHLYFYWYRQILGQKVEFLVSFYNNEISEKSEIFDDQFSVERPDGSNFTLKIRSTKLEDSAMYFCASRPPSGFNQPQHFGDGTRLSIL.

V and J are TRBV5-4 and TRBJ2-6; 11 nucleotides match TRBD2. The CDR3 has 16 residues. The trim removed 9 bases at V and 3 bases at J, leaving 8 bases unmatched. The germline V gene encodes CDR1 SGHNT and CDR2 YYREEE (reference sequence). The CDR3 region has the DNA TGTGCCACCTTAGCGGGAGGGCCAAGTGGGGCCAACGTCCTGACTTTC. Protein sequence: CATLAGGPSGANVLTF.

This clonotype occurred a few times. V is TRBV4-2 and J is TRBJ1-5, with a tentative D call TRBD1 (5 bases). The germline gives CDR1 LGHNA, CDR2 YNFKEQ. The CDR3 consists of 14 residues. Trimming shortened V by 1 base and J by 6 bases, and 10 bases separated the two germline ends. The CDR3 DNA reads TGTGCCAGCAGCCAAGTCGGGGGGAGTCAGCCCCAGCATTTT. This translates into CASSQVGGSQPQHF.

This clonotype was picked up a small number of times. This sequence joins TRBV9 and TRBJ2-3, with D maybe TRBD1 (6 bases). The CDR3 extends over 16 amino acids. Germline V gene data show CDR1 as SGDLS and CDR2 as YYNGEE. V lost 3 bases to trimming and J lost 6 bases, with 20 bases between them. Written as DNA, the CDR3 is TGTGCCAGCAGCGCACTACAGGGTAACAACCTCGATACGCAGTATTTT. It translates to CASSALQGNNLDTQYF.

The genes are TRBV20-1 and TRBJ1-1; D gene uncertain. Trimming left V 6 bases short and J 3 bases short, with 14 bases between. CDR3 length equals 13 residues. Germline values: CDR1 DFQATT, CDR2 SNEGSKA (reference sequence). The CDR3: CSAPGNGDTEAFF. Written as DNA, the CDR3 is TGCAGTGCCCCGGGAAACGGGGACACTGAAGCTTTCTTT.

There are many counts of this clonotype. This chain joins TRBV20-1 and TRBJ2-7; possible D gene TRBD1, 6 bases. From germline, CDR1 is DFQATT and CDR2 SNEGSKA (reference sequence). V shed 7 bases and J shed 0 bases, with 16 bases lying between them. The CDR3 has 14 amino acids. The chain's CDR3 is CSVTHTGSSYEQYF. CDR3 bases: TGCAGTGTCACCCACACAGGGTCCTCCTACGAGCAGTACTTC.

This clonotype was seen more than once but under ten times. V gene TRBV20-1 combines with J gene TRBJ1-2; maybe TRBD1 (5 bases). Trimming pared 0 bases from V and 1 base from J, leaving 12 bases between. The CDR3 length is 15 residues. Germline V CDR1 and CDR2: DFQATT, SNEGSKA (reference sequence). The chain's CDR3 is CSARDPRGGNYGYTF. As DNA, the CDR3 is TGCAGTGCTAGAGATCCCCGGGGCGGTAACTATGGCTACACCTTC.

This clonotype was counted between two and nine times. Written as DNA, the CDR3 is TGTGCCAGCAGTTACGGTGGACAGAATGAAAAACTGTTTTTT. Translation gives CASSYGGQNEKLFF. This chain uses TRBV6-5 with TRBJ1-4, with D tentatively TRBD1 (6 bases). V was cut by 2 bases and J by 5 bases, with 9 bases left in between. Germline V lookup: CDR1 MNHEY, CDR2 SVGAGI. There are 14 residues in the CDR3.

This chain uses TRBV20-1 with TRBJ1-5; 7 nucleotides match TRBD1. This CDR3 contains 13 residues. With V trimmed by 3 bases and J by 7 bases, 6 bases remained unmatched. CDR1 DFQATT and CDR2 SNEGSKA come from the germline V gene (reference sequence). The CDR3 DNA reads TGCAGTGCTAGCATGGCAGGGGGACAGCCCCAGCATTTT. Encoded protein: CSASMAGGQPQHF.

This chain connects TRBV19 to TRBJ2-7, with D uncertain. The V end lost 6 bases, the J end lost 3 bases, and 9 bases lay between the germline ends. CDR1 is LNHDA and CDR2 is SQIVND in the germline V gene (reference sequence). This CDR3 region has 12 residues. CDR3 sequence reads: CASSDRYYEQYF. The DNA for the CDR3 is TGTGCCAGTAGCGACCGGTACTACGAGCAGTACTTC.

This clonotype showed up just a few times. V usage is TRBV29-1 and J usage is TRBJ2-3, with 11 positions matching TRBD2. The germline V gene has CDR1 SQVTM and CDR2 ANQGSEA. This CDR3 region has 15 residues. Losses at the gene ends were 3 bases for V and 2 bases for J; bases not matched to a gene: 4. The CDR3 spells CSVEVAGGDTDTQYF. CDR3 coding DNA: TGCAGCGTTGAGGTAGCGGGAGGGGACACAGATACGCAGTATTTT.

This clonotype was found a few times. The genes are TRBV28 and TRBJ1-3; D might be TRBD1 (6 bases). The V and J ends lost 0 bases and 4 bases respectively, with 16 bases between them. The CDR3 has 17 residues. The germline V gene encodes CDR1 MDHEN and CDR2 SYDVKM. The CDR3 region is CASSLWGTGPSGNTIYF. The CDR3 DNA is TGTGCCAGCAGTTTATGGGGAACAGGGCCCTCCGGAAACACCATATATTTT.